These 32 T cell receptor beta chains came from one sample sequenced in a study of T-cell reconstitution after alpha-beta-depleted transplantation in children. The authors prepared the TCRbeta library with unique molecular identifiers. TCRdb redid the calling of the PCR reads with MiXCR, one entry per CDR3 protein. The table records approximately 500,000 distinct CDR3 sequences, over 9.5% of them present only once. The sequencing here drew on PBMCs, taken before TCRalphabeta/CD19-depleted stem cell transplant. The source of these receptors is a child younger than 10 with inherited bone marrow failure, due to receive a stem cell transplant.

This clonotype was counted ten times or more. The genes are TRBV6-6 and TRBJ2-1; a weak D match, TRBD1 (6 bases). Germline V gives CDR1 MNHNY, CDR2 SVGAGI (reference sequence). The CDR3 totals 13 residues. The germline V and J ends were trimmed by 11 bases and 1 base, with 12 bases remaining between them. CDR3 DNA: TGTGCCGTACACAGGGAATCCTACAATGAGCAGTTCTTC. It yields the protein CAVHRESYNEQFF.

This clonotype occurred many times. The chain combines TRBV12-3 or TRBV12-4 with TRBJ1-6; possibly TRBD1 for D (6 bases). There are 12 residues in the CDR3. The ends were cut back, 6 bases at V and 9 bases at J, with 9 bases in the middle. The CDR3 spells CASSRRGSPLHF. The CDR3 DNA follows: TGTGCCAGCAGCCGCAGGGGTTCACCCCTCCACTTT.

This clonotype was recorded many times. The CDR3 DNA follows: TGTGCCAGCAGTTACTCACTAGCGGGGTTGGATGAGCAGTTCTTC. Its translation: CASSYSLAGLDEQFF. The V call is TRBV6-2 or TRBV6-3, the J call TRBJ2-1; TRBD2 aligns across 10 bases. Trimming at V came to 0 bases and at J to 8 bases, leaving 4 bases not matched to a gene. The CDR3 loop spans 15 amino acids. The germline V gene encodes CDR1 MNHEY and CDR2 SVGEGT.

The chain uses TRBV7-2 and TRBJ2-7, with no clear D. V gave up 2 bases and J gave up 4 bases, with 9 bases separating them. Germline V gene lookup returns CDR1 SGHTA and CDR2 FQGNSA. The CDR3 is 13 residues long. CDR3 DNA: TGTGCCAGCAGCTTATTGCGATCTTACGAGCAGTACTTC. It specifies CASSLLRSYEQYF.

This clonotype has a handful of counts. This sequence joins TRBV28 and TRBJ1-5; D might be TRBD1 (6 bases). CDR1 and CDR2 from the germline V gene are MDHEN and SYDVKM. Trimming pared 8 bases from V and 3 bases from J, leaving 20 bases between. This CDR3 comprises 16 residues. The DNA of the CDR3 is TGTGCCAGCCGTCGGAGGGGGGGCGAGATCAATCAGCCCCAGCATTTT. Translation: CASRRRGGEINQPQHF.

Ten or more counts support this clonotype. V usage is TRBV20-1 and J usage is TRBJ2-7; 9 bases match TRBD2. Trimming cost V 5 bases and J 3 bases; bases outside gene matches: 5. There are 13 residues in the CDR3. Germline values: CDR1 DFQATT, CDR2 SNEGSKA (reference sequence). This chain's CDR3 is CSALSGSLYEQYF. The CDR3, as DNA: TGCAGTGCTCTTAGCGGGAGTCTCTACGAGCAGTACTTC.

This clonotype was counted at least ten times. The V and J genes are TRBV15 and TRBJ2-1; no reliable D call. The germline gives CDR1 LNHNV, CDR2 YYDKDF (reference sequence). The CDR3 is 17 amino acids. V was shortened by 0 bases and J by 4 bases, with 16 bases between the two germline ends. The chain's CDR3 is CATSREESLGLYNEQFF. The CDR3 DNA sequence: TGTGCCACCAGCAGAGAAGAGAGTCTAGGCCTATACAATGAGCAGTTCTTC.

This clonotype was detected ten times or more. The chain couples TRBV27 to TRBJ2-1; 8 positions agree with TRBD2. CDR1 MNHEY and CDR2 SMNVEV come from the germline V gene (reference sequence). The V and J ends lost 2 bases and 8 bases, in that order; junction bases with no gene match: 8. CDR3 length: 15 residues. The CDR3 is CASSLMAGGIYEQFF. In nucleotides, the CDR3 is TGTGCCAGCAGTTTAATGGCGGGAGGAATATATGAGCAGTTCTTC.

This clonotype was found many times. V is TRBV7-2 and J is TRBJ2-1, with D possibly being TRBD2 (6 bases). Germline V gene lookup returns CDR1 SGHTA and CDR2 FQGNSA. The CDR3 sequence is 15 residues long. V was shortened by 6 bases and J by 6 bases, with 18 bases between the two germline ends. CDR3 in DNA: TGTGCCAGCAGGAGCGCGGGACGGACCCTCAATGAGCAGTTCTTC. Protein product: CASRSAGRTLNEQFF.

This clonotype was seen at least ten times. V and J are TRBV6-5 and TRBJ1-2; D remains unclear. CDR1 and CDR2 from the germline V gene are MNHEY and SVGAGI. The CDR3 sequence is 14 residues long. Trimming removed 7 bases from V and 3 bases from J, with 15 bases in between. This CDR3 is CASTIRTGDYGYTF. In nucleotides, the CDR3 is TGTGCCAGCACAATAAGGACGGGAGACTATGGCTACACCTTC.

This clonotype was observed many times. This chain's CDR3 is CASSLGGEGQPQHF. The CDR3 bases are TGTGCCAGCAGCTTGGGCGGGGAGGGTCAGCCCCAGCATTTT. This rearrangement joins TRBV7-9 to TRBJ1-5; D is unresolved. CDR1 and CDR2 from the germline V gene are SEHNR and FQNEAQ (reference sequence). The CDR3 is 14 amino acids. V was clipped by 3 bases and J by 6 bases, with 12 bases between them.

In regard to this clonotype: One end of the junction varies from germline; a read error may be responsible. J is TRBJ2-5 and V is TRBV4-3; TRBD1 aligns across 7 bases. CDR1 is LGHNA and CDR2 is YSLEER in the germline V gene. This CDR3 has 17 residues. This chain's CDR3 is CASSQDSPGTVQETRYF. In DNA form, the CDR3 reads TGCGCCAGCAGCCAAGACTCCCCCGGGACAGTCCAAGAGACCCGGTACTTC.

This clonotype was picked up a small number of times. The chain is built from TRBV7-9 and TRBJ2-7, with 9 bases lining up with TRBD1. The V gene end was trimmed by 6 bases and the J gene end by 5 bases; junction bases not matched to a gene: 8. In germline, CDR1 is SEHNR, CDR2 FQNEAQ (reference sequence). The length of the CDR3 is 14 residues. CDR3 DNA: TGTGCCAGCAGGAACACGACAGGGGGGAACGAGCAGTACTTC. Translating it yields CASRNTTGGNEQYF.

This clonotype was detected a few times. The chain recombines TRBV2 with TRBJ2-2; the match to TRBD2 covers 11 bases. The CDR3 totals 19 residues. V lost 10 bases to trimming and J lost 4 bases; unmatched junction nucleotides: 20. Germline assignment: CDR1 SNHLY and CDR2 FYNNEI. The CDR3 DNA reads TGTGCCATCTGTCCCACTAGCGGGAGTTCTGCAAGCGGCACCGGGGAGCTGTTTTTT. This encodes CAICPTSGSSASGTGELFF.

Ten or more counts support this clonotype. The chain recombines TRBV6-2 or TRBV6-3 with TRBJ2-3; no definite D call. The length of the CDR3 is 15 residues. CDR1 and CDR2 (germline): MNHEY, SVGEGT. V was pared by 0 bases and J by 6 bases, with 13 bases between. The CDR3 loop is CASSYSNQYWDTQYF. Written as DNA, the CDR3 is TGTGCCAGCAGTTACTCGAACCAATATTGGGATACGCAGTATTTT.

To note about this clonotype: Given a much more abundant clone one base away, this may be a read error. CDR3 DNA: TGTGCCAGCAGTTCCCCCCAAGATATCGGGGGAGTGTTCCACAATGAGCAGTTCTTC. As protein: CASSSPQDIGGVFHNEQFF. The gene calls are TRBV28 and TRBJ2-1; maybe TRBD2 (6 bases). The CDR3 consists of 19 residues. Germline V lookup: CDR1 MDHEN, CDR2 SYDVKM. With 4 bases removed from V and 5 bases from J, the gap between germline ends came to 27 bases.

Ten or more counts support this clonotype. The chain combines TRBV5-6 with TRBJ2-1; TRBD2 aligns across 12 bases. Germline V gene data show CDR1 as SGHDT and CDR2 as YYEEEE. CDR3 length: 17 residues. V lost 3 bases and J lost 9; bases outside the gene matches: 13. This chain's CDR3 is CASSWAPLAGGLSEQFF. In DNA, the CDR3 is TGTGCCAGCAGCTGGGCCCCACTAGCGGGAGGATTAAGTGAGCAGTTCTTC.

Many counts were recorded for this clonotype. The chain's CDR3 is CASSVFTGAGDTQYF. DNA for the CDR3: TGTGCCAGCAGCGTTTTCACAGGGGCAGGAGATACGCAGTATTTT. The rearrangement uses TRBV9 and TRBJ2-3; the match to TRBD1 covers 7 bases. Unmatched junction bases numbered 8, after V lost 2 bases and J lost 5 bases. The CDR3 spans 15 residues. Germline values: CDR1 SGDLS, CDR2 YYNGEE. Supplemented by reference TRBV9 and TRBJ2-3, the full variable domain reads DSGVTQTPKHLITATGQRVTLRCSPRSGDLSVYWYQQSLDQGLQFLIQYYNGEERAKGNILERFSAQQFPDLHSELNLSSLELGDSALYFCASSVFTGAGDTQYFGPGTRLTVL.

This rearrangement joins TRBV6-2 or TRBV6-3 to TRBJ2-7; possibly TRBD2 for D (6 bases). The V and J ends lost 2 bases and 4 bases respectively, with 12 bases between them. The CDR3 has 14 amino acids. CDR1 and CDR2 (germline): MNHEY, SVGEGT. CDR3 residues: CASSYTGGRYEQYF. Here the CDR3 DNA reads TGTGCCAGCAGTTACACCGGGGGAAGGTACGAGCAGTACTTC.

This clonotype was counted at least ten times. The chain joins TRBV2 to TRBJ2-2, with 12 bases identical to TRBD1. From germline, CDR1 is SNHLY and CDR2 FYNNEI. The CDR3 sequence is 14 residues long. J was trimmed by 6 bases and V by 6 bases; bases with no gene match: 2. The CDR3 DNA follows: TGTGCCAGCAGCCGGGACAGGGGGCCCGGGGAGCTGTTTTTT. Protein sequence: CASSRDRGPGELFF.

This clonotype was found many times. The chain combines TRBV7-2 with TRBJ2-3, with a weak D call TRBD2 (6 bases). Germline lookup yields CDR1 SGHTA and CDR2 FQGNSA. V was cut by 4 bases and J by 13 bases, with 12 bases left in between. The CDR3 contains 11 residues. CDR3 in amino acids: CASSSLGGEYF. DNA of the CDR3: TGTGCCAGCAGCTCCCTCGGCGGGGAGTATTTT.

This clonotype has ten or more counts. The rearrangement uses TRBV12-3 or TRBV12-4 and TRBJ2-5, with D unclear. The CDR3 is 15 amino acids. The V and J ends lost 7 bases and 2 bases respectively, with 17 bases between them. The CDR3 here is CASNSEWATQETQYF. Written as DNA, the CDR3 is TGTGCCAGCAATTCAGAGTGGGCAACTCAAGAGACCCAGTACTTC.

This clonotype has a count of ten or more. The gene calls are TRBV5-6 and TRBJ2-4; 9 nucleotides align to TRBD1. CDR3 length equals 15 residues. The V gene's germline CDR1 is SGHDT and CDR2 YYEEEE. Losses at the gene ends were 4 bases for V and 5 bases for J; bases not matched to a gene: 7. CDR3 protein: CASSMMGQGENIQYF. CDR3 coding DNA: TGTGCCAGCAGCATGATGGGACAGGGAGAAAACATTCAGTACTTC. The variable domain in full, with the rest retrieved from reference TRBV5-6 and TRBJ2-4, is DAGVTQSPTHLIKTRGQQVTLRCSPKSGHDTVSWYQQALGQGPQFIFQYYEEEERQRGNFPDRFSGHQFPNYSSELNVNALLLGDSALYLCASSMMGQGENIQYFGAGTRLSVL.

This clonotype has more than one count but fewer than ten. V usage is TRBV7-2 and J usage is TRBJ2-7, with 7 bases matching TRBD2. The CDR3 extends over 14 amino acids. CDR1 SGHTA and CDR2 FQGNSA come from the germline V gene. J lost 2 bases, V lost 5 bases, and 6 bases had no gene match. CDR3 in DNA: TGTGCCAGCAGCCCTTACGGACTAGCCTACGAGCAGTACTTC. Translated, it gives CASSPYGLAYEQYF.

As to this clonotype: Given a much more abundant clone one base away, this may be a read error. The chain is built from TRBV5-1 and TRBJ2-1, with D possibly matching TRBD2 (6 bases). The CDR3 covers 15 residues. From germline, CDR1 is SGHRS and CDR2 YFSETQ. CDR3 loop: CASSLVSGPYDEQFF. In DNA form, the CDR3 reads TGCGCCAGCAGCTTGGTTAGCGGACCCTACGATGAGCAGTTCTTC. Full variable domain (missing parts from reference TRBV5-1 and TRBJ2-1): KAGVTQTPRYLIKTRGQQVTLSCSPISGHRSVSWYQQTPGQGLQFLFEYFSETQRNKGNFPGRFSGRQFSNSRSEMNVSTLELGDSALYLCASSLVSGPYDEQFFGPGTRLTVL.

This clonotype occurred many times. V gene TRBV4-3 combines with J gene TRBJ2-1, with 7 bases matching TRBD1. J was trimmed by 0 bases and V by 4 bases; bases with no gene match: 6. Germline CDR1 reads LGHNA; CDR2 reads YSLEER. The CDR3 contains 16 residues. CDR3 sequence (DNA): TGCGCCAGCAGCCGAGACAGGGAGTCCTCCTACAATGAGCAGTTCTTC. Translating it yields CASSRDRESSYNEQFF.

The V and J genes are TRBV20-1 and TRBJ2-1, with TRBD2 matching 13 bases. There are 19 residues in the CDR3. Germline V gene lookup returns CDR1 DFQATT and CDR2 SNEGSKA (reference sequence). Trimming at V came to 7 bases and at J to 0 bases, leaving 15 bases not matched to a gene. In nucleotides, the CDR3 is TGCAGTGTAAGACTAGCGGGAGGTCCTGTTAAAAGCTCCTACAATGAGCAGTTCTTC. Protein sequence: CSVRLAGGPVKSSYNEQFF.

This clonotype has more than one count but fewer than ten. The CDR3 reads CASSLATGENSPLHF. The CDR3 DNA is TGTGCCAGCAGCTTAGCGACAGGGGAAAATTCACCCCTCCACTTT. The chain employs TRBV7-2 and TRBJ1-6, with 8 nucleotides matching TRBD1. J gave up 7 bases and V 0 bases, and 2 bases lay outside the gene matches. Germline CDR1 and CDR2: SGHTA and FQGNSA. The length of the CDR3 is 15 residues. The full variable domain, rest sourced from reference TRBV7-2 and TRBJ1-6, is GAGVSQSPSNKVTEKGKDVELRCDPISGHTALYWYRQSLGQGLEFLIYFQGNSAPDKSGLPSDRFSAERTGGSVSTLTIQRTQQEDSAVYLCASSLATGENSPLHFGNGTRLTVT.

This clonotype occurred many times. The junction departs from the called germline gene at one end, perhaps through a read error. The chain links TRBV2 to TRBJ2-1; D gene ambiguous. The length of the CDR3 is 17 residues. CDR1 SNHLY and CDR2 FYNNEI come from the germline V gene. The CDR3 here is CSSSESVGKSSYNEQFF. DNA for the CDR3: TGTTCCAGCAGTGAAAGTGTAGGGAAGAGCTCCTACAATGAGCAGTTCTTC.

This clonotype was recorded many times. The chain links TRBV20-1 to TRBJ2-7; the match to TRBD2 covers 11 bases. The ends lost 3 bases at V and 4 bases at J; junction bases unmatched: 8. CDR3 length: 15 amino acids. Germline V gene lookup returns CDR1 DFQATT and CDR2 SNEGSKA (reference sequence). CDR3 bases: TGCAGTGCTAGGAGGCTACTAGCGGGAGTGTACGAGCAGTACTTC. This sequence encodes CSARRLLAGVYEQYF.

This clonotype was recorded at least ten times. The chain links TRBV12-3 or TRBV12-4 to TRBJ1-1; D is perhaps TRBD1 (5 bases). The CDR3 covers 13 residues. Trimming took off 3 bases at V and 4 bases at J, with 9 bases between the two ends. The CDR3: CASSFSQGTEAFF. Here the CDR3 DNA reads TGTGCCAGCAGTTTTTCGCAGGGCACTGAAGCTTTCTTT.

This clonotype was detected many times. In DNA form, the CDR3 reads TGTGCCAGCAGCCCTAAGACCAGCGCTGGACTAGCGGGAGAAAGCACAGATACGCAGTATTTT. It is translated as CASSPKTSAGLAGESTDTQYF. The V call is TRBV3-1, the J call TRBJ2-3; 13 positions match TRBD2. With V trimmed by 4 bases and J by 0 bases, 16 bases remained unmatched. CDR1 is LGHDT, CDR2 YNNKEL, per germline (reference sequence). The CDR3 length is 21 residues.